This T cell receptor (beta chain) was recorded in a study of blood T cell repertoires in COVID-19. Study in general: Samples taken during acute and convalescent COVID-19 were collected in the United States, Italy and Spain.

This clone showed up just once. Profiling relied on immunoSEQ multiplex PCR, and the TCRdb table lists in-frame clones only, not all of them. The sample yields approximately 320,000 clones, about nine tenths seen once. CDR3 length equals 15 residues. Per germline, CDR1 MNHEY and CDR2 SVGEGT. Trimming removed 6 bases from V and 7 bases from J; junction bases left unmatched: 11. The material sequenced was PBMCs or T cells enriched from blood (not recorded which). The chain employs TRBV6-2 or TRBV6-3 and TRBJ2-1; 8 bases match TRBD2. The source of this sequence is a man between 60 and 75 years old who had recovered from COVID-19. CDR3 sequence reads: CASSVAGTRGNEQFF. In DNA, the CDR3 is TGTGCCAGCAGCGTCGCCGGGACTAGAGGGAATGAGCAGTTCTTC.